This entry lists 14 T cell receptor beta chains sequenced from one sample in a study of Ad26.COV2.S vaccination and SARS-CoV-2 variants. Sequencing used immunoSEQ multiplex PCR; TCRdb keeps in-frame clones, though not all of them. Here the sample spans around 500,000 clones, roughly 87% being singletons. Documented treatment: about 20 received Ad26.COV2.S at low or high dose, single or two shots; 5 received placebo; per-sample allocation not given. Sampling was done on day 63 after the first vaccine or placebo injection. The starting material was peripheral blood, obtained in a trial of Ad26.COV2.S vaccine versus placebo. The origin of the receptors is a person aged 18 to 59 who received the Ad26.COV2.S COVID-19 vaccine or a placebo.

This clone has only a few counts. V usage is TRBV7-9 and J usage is TRBJ1-2, with 7 bases matching TRBD1. The V and J ends lost 2 bases and 4 bases, in that order; junction bases with no gene match: 16. CDR3 length equals 18 residues. Germline CDR1 reads SEHNR; CDR2 reads FQNEAQ (reference sequence). In DNA, the CDR3 is TGTGCCAGCAGCTTAAGAAGGGCGCCCGTCCGGGACAGCTATGGCTACACCTTC. Its protein product is CASSLRRAPVRDSYGYTF.

J is TRBJ2-1 and V is TRBV27; D is unclear. CDR3 size: 14 residues. Per germline, CDR1 MNHEY and CDR2 SMNVEV (reference sequence). Trimming took 5 bases from V and 5 from J, leaving 13 bases between them. The CDR3 sequence: CASSPRVANNEQFF. CDR3 bases: TGTGCCAGCAGTCCTCGAGTGGCCAACAATGAGCAGTTCTTC.

The chain combines TRBV3-1 (or the pseudogene TRBV3-2) with TRBJ2-4; 12 nucleotides agree with TRBD2. This CDR3 region has 20 residues. The germline gives CDR1 LGHDT, CDR2 YNNKEL (reference sequence). Trimming cost V 0 bases and J 0 bases; bases outside gene matches: 9. The CDR3 spells CASSQDFGLAGGRAKNIQYF. CDR3 nucleotide sequence: TGTGCCAGCAGCCAAGATTTTGGGCTAGCGGGGGGGAGAGCCAAAAACATTCAGTACTTC.

The J gene is TRBJ2-2, the V gene TRBV7-2, with D perhaps matching TRBD2 (7 bases). The V and J ends lost 3 bases and 6 bases respectively, with 11 bases between them. CDR1 is SGHTA, CDR2 FQGNSA, per germline. CDR3 length: 14 amino acids. CDR3 nucleotides: TGTGCCAGCAGCTTGAGGGGGGGCGCCGGGGAGCTGTTTTTT. Its protein is CASSLRGGAGELFF.

The rearrangement links TRBV19 to TRBJ2-7; the D is unclear. Trimming removed 3 bases from V and 3 bases from J, with 9 bases in between. Germline V gene sequence: CDR1 LNHDA, CDR2 SQIVND (reference sequence). The CDR3 has 13 amino acids. CDR3 nucleotide sequence: TGTGCCAGTAGTATCGGACGTGACTACGAGCAGTACTTC. Protein sequence: CASSIGRDYEQYF.

The chain has TRBV5-8 and TRBJ2-3; D not certain. Germline assignment: CDR1 SGHTS and CDR2 YDEGEE. Deletions cut 3 bases from V and 3 bases from J, with 11 bases between. The CDR3 has 14 residues. CDR3 amino acids: CASSSQIGTDTQYF. Here the CDR3 DNA reads TGTGCCAGCAGCTCCCAAATAGGGACAGATACGCAGTATTTT.

The chain combines TRBV18 with TRBJ2-2; D is perhaps TRBD2 (6 bases). There are 20 residues in the CDR3. Trimming took off 2 bases at V and 0 bases at J, with 22 bases between the two ends. CDR1 is KGHSH and CDR2 is LQKENI in the germline V gene. CDR3 bases: TGTGCCAGCTCACCAACATTTCCGGAATATGGGAGGCCGAACACCGGGGAGCTGTTTTTT. Protein: CASSPTFPEYGRPNTGELFF.

The V call is TRBV28, the J call TRBJ2-5; 7 positions match TRBD2. Trimming removed 4 bases from V and 5 bases from J; junction bases left unmatched: 10. The CDR3 has 15 residues. CDR1 is MDHEN, CDR2 SYDVKM, per germline. The CDR3: CASSWASGSLETQYF. CDR3 in DNA: TGTGCCAGCAGTTGGGCTAGCGGATCTTTGGAGACCCAGTACTTC.

The rearrangement uses TRBV19 and TRBJ2-7; D might be TRBD1 or TRBD2, each matching 5 bases. Germline CDR1 is LNHDA and CDR2 is SQIVND (reference sequence). V was clipped by 10 bases and J by 5 bases, with 21 bases between them. The CDR3 consists of 14 residues. The CDR3 is CATGQGPSTNEQYF. CDR3 nucleotides: TGTGCCACCGGCCAGGGACCGTCCACCAACGAGCAGTACTTC.

The rearrangement uses TRBV5-6 and TRBJ1-1, with D unresolved. The CDR3 runs to 13 residues. Between the trimmed V and J ends, which lost 2 bases and 1 base, there was a span of 6 bases. Per the germline V gene, CDR1 is SGHDT and CDR2 is YYEEEE. The CDR3: CASSFVGNTEAFF. The CDR3 DNA sequence: TGTGCCAGCAGCTTTGTGGGGAACACTGAAGCTTTCTTT.

The V call is TRBV5-1, the J call TRBJ2-5; D might be TRBD1 (7 bases). The germline V gene has CDR1 SGHRS and CDR2 YFSETQ. Trimming left V 3 bases short and J 1 base short, with 16 bases between. This CDR3 spans 16 amino acids. Written as DNA, the CDR3 is TGCGCCAGCAGCTCGCGGAGGGACAGCTTCCAAGAGACCCAGTACTTC. Protein product: CASSSRRDSFQETQYF.

The chain employs TRBV19 and TRBJ2-7; D ambiguous. CDR3 length: 14 amino acids. Trimming removed 4 bases at V and 2 bases at J, with 12 bases between. Germline-derived CDR1 and CDR2 are LNHDA and SQIVND (reference sequence). Written as DNA, the CDR3 is TGTGCCAGTAGTACAAAAAAACCCACCTACGAGCAGTACTTC. It codes for CASSTKKPTYEQYF.

This chain uses TRBV5-4 with TRBJ1-2, with D perhaps TRBD1 (5 bases). CDR3 length: 15 amino acids. Germline V CDR1 and CDR2: SGHNT, YYREEE (reference sequence). Trimming cost V 0 bases and J 7 bases, with 16 bases left between them. In DNA form, the CDR3 reads TGTGCCAGCAGCTTGGTCGGGGGGAGGAGGGGTGGCTACACCTTC. Amino acids: CASSLVGGRRGGYTF.

This chain connects TRBV7-9 to TRBJ2-5, with 7 bases matching TRBD1. Germline-derived CDR1 and CDR2 are SEHNR and FQNEAQ (reference sequence). The CDR3 covers 15 residues. V shed 4 bases, J shed 1 base, and the junction held 6 bases outside the gene matches. Written as DNA, the CDR3 is TGTGCCAGCAGCTCGATGGACAGGATCCAAGAGACCCAGTACTTC. Its protein product is CASSSMDRIQETQYF.